Following are 23 T cell receptor beta chains from one sample sequenced in a study of CD8+CD57+ T cells in acquired aplastic anemia. Researchers used genomic DNA as the template to profile TCR beta VDJ and CDR3. Each CDR3 protein is one row after TCRdb ran MiXCR on the reads. The sample holds some 130,000 distinct CDR3 sequences, roughly 40% seen once. The sample taken for sequencing was sorted CD4+, CD8+, or CD8+CD57+ T cells (not recorded which) from PBMCs. The receptors were sampled from a human donor in good health, serving as a control.

About this clonotype: With a much larger clone just one base away, this may be a read error. The CDR3 does not close with the conserved phenylalanine or tryptophan, likely indicating a read error. The V gene is TRBV7-3, the J gene TRBJ1-2; D perhaps matches TRBD1 (6 bases). CDR1 is SGHTA and CDR2 is FQGTGA in the germline V gene. The CDR3 has 19 amino acids. V shed 0 bases and J shed 5 bases, with 25 bases lying between them. The CDR3 DNA is TGTGCCAGCAGCTTAACCCCCCAATGGACAGCAGCCACGGGATATGGCTACACCTCC. It translates to CASSLTPQWTAATGYGYTS.

The chain has TRBV2 and TRBJ2-7; D is perhaps TRBD1 or TRBD2 (7 bases each). Germline V lookup: CDR1 SNHLY, CDR2 FYNNEI. This CDR3 has 14 residues. V lost 5 bases, J lost 4 bases, and 15 bases lay in between. This CDR3 reads CASSPSGGAYEQYF. Here the CDR3 DNA reads TGTGCCAGCAGTCCGTCAGGGGGGGCATACGAGCAGTACTTC.

This clonotype was observed at least ten times. This chain connects TRBV11-1 to TRBJ1-6; tentatively, D is TRBD1 (5 bases). V was pared by 6 bases and J by 10 bases, with 22 bases between. The germline CDR1 and CDR2 sequences are SGHAT and FQDESV (reference sequence). This CDR3 comprises 16 residues. As DNA, the CDR3 is TGTGCCAGCAGTTTTTTCTTAGACAGTTTCAAATCACCCCTCCACTTT. This gives the protein CASSFFLDSFKSPLHF.

This clonotype was seen repeatedly, ten times or more. The V call is TRBV20-1, the J call TRBJ2-2; D is uncertain. Germline V gene lookup returns CDR1 DFQATT and CDR2 SNEGSKA (reference sequence). The CDR3 contains 13 residues. The V gene lost 3 bases and the J gene lost 5 bases, with 10 bases spanning the gap. The CDR3 loop reads CSASSPKTGELFF. CDR3 nucleotide sequence: TGCAGTGCTAGTAGCCCAAAAACCGGGGAGCTGTTTTTT.

This clonotype was observed at least ten times. The CDR3 region is CAIRGDHEQYF. CDR3 in DNA: TGTGCCATCAGAGGGGACCATGAGCAGTACTTC. The chain uses TRBV10-3 and TRBJ2-7; the D gene could be TRBD1 or TRBD2 (5 bases each). V gave up 6 bases and J gave up 7 bases, with 10 bases separating them. The germline V gene encodes CDR1 ENHRY and CDR2 SYGVKD. The CDR3 sequence is 11 residues long.

This clonotype was observed a handful of times. The CDR3 DNA reads TGTGCCATCAGCAGAGACGGGGGGGCCTCCTACGAGCAGTACTTC. This gives the protein CAISRDGGASYEQYF. The chain couples TRBV10-3 to TRBJ2-7, with 8 bases identical to TRBD2. Per germline, CDR1 ENHRY and CDR2 SYGVKD. The CDR3 runs 15 residues. The J segment lost 0 bases and the V segment lost 6 bases, leaving 7 bases of the junction unmatched.

Many counts were recorded for this clonotype. V gene TRBV20-1 combines with J gene TRBJ2-3; no clear D. V lost 6 bases, J lost 0 bases, and 7 bases lay in between. The CDR3 runs 12 residues. Per germline, CDR1 DFQATT and CDR2 SNEGSKA (reference sequence). The CDR3 loop reads CSAPSSTDTQYF. DNA for the CDR3: TGCAGTGCCCCCTCAAGCACAGATACGCAGTATTTT.

This chain links TRBV15 with TRBJ2-2, with TRBD2 matching over 9 bases. V trimming: 3 bases; J trimming: 5 bases; junction bases outside the gene matches: 7. The CDR3 is 16 residues long. Germline CDR1 reads LNHNV; CDR2 reads YYDKDF (reference sequence). The CDR3 sequence is CATSRVPSGATGELFF. CDR3 DNA sequence: TGTGCCACCAGCAGGGTTCCTAGCGGGGCTACCGGGGAGCTGTTTTTT.

This clonotype was recorded at least ten times. V usage is TRBV27 and J usage is TRBJ1-6; TRBD1 matches at 7 bases. Trimming at V came to 3 bases and at J to 12 bases, leaving 2 bases not matched to a gene. This CDR3 contains 12 residues. The germline CDR1 and CDR2 sequences are MNHEY and SMNVEV (reference sequence). The CDR3 coding sequence is TGTGCCAGCAGTTTTAACAGGGGACCCCTCCACTTT. It encodes CASSFNRGPLHF.

This clonotype was recorded a few times. This chain uses TRBV10-1 with TRBJ1-3; unclear D gene. The CDR3 loop spans 13 amino acids. Germline values: CDR1 WNHNN, CDR2 SYGVQD (reference sequence). V dropped 6 bases and J dropped 4 bases, with 10 bases sitting between them. The CDR3 DNA follows: TGCGCCAGCAGGTTGCGGGAAGGAAACACCATATATTTT. Its translation: CASRLREGNTIYF.

This clonotype was recorded many times. This sequence joins TRBV18 and TRBJ1-2; D not resolved. Trimming left V 3 bases short and J 6 bases short, with 5 bases between. Germline V gives CDR1 KGHSH, CDR2 LQKENI. The length of the CDR3 is 11 residues. The CDR3 loop is CASSPGNGYTF. The CDR3 coding sequence is TGTGCCAGCTCACCCGGGAATGGCTACACCTTC.

V gene TRBV5-1 combines with J gene TRBJ2-6; TRBD1 might be the D (10 bases). This CDR3 has 20 residues. The ends were cut back, 0 bases at V and 4 bases at J, with 23 bases in the middle. Germline CDR1 is SGHRS and CDR2 is YFSETQ. The CDR3 loop reads CASSLVPSGTGVPGANVLTF. CDR3 DNA: TGCGCCAGCAGCTTGGTCCCTAGCGGGACAGGGGTTCCGGGGGCCAACGTCCTGACTTTC.

This clonotype has just one count. The chain is built from TRBV5-1 and TRBJ1-6; D gene unclear. Trimming cost V 3 bases and J 0 bases, with 16 bases left between them. This CDR3 is built from 18 residues. Germline loops: CDR1 SGHRS, CDR2 YFSETQ. Written as DNA, the CDR3 is TGCGCCAGCAGCTCAGATACCCTAGGGCACTCCTATAATTCACCCCTCCACTTT. Residues: CASSSDTLGHSYNSPLHF.

V usage is TRBV2 and J usage is TRBJ2-7; D is uncertain. This CDR3 has 14 amino acids. V was pared by 2 bases and J by 0 bases, with 8 bases between. Germline V gene lookup returns CDR1 SNHLY and CDR2 FYNNEI. The CDR3 DNA follows: TGTGCCAGCAGTGAATGGTGGAGCTCCTACGAGCAGTACTTC. Protein product: CASSEWWSSYEQYF.

This clonotype was recorded at least ten times. This chain connects TRBV5-1 to TRBJ1-4; the match to TRBD1 covers 7 bases. CDR1 SGHRS and CDR2 YFSETQ come from the germline V gene. The CDR3 loop spans 14 amino acids. Trimming took 5 bases from V and 4 from J; bases not matched to a gene: 5. The CDR3, as DNA: TGCGCCAGCAGAGAACAGGGGTTTAATGAAAAACTGTTTTTT. This gives the protein CASREQGFNEKLFF.

This clonotype was seen many times. This chain links TRBV20-1 with TRBJ2-2; TRBD2 matches at 13 bases. Germline-derived CDR1 and CDR2 are DFQATT and SNEGSKA (reference sequence). The CDR3 sequence is 15 residues long. V dropped 5 bases and J dropped 6; count of bases not matched to a gene: 6. CDR3 in DNA: TGCAGTGCTCCACTAGCGGGGGGGTTATCCGGGGAGCTGTTTTTT. Protein product: CSAPLAGGLSGELFF.

This clonotype was seen many times. The chain couples TRBV20-1 to TRBJ2-5, with D possibly being TRBD1 (6 bases). The CDR3 is 15 amino acids. CDR1 is DFQATT and CDR2 is SNEGSKA in the germline V gene (reference sequence). The ends were cut back, 6 bases at V and 9 bases at J, with 26 bases in the middle. CDR3 amino acids: CSAIDGQKPAGAQYF. DNA for the CDR3: TGCAGTGCCATTGATGGACAGAAGCCCGCCGGGGCCCAGTACTTC.

With respect to this clonotype: A read error may be the cause here, since a much bigger clone is one base away. V usage is TRBV7-2 and J usage is TRBJ2-5, with D perhaps matching TRBD1 (5 bases). Germline assignment: CDR1 SGHTA and CDR2 FQGNSA. V lost 4 bases and J 4 bases, leaving 16 bases between the germline ends. The CDR3 consists of 15 residues. The CDR3 spells CASSSQTDLGETQYF. In DNA form, the CDR3 reads TGTGCCAGCAGCTCGCAGACAGACCTTGGAGAGACCCAGTACTTC.

Only a few counts were recorded for this clonotype. CDR3 in amino acids: CASSFRDRGTGGTEAFF. In DNA, the CDR3 is TGTGCCAGCAGCTTCCGGGACAGGGGCACGGGCGGCACTGAAGCTTTCTTT. V gene TRBV9 combines with J gene TRBJ1-1, with TRBD1 matching 10 bases. The junction had 13 bases not matched to a gene; V was cut back by 4 bases and J by 4 bases. The CDR3 is 17 amino acids. Germline V gene lookup returns CDR1 SGDLS and CDR2 YYNGEE.

This clonotype came up many times. V gene TRBV7-2 combines with J gene TRBJ1-4; D call uncertain. Germline V gene lookup returns CDR1 SGHTA and CDR2 FQGNSA. V was clipped by 2 bases and J by 3 bases, with 10 bases between them. The CDR3 length is 15 residues. CDR3 in amino acids: CASSLLRRANEKLFF. CDR3 coding DNA: TGTGCCAGCAGCTTACTACGGCGGGCTAATGAAAAACTGTTTTTT. The variable domain in full, with the rest retrieved from reference TRBV7-2 and TRBJ1-4, is GAGVSQSPSNKVTEKGKDVELRCDPISGHTALYWYRQSLGQGLEFLIYFQGNSAPDKSGLPSDRFSAERTGGSVSTLTIQRTQQEDSAVYLCASSLLRRANEKLFFGSGTQLSVL.

The rearrangement links TRBV20-1 to TRBJ2-7, with 8 bases aligning to TRBD1. V was pared by 6 bases and J by 3 bases, with 10 bases of the junction left unmatched. CDR1 and CDR2 (germline): DFQATT, SNEGSKA (reference sequence). The CDR3 loop spans 14 amino acids. The CDR3 nucleotides read TGCAGTGCGGGTAGACAGGGGAGAAGCTACGAGCAGTACTTC. Protein: CSAGRQGRSYEQYF.

V and J are TRBV2 and TRBJ1-6; D is ambiguous. The CDR3 covers 14 residues. Germline V gene lookup returns CDR1 SNHLY and CDR2 FYNNEI. V was pared by 7 bases and J by 5 bases, with 12 bases between. As DNA, the CDR3 is TGTGCCAGCAACCAGGAGTTCAATAATTCACCCCTCCACTTT. Residues: CASNQEFNNSPLHF.

The chain employs TRBV27 and TRBJ1-2; 7 positions match TRBD1. With V trimmed by 4 bases and J by 8 bases, 7 bases remained unmatched. Germline CDR1 is MNHEY and CDR2 is SMNVEV (reference sequence). CDR3 size: 13 residues. CDR3 amino acids: CASSSPTGSGYTF. CDR3 coding DNA: TGTGCCAGCAGTTCCCCGACAGGGTCGGGCTACACCTTC.